The next 5 T cell receptor beta chains were all read from a single sample in a study of blood T cell repertoires in COVID-19. Libraries were prepared by immunoSEQ multiplex PCR; TCRdb keeps only in-frame clonotypes and omits some of them. The sample yields 380,000 or so clones, over 65% seen once. Sequenced sample: peripheral blood. These receptor sequences come from a human donor with acute or convalescent COVID-19. The donor label of this sample is uncertain.

The CDR3 DNA reads TGCGCCAGCAGCGGGTACAGGGTTGGCGGGGAGCTGTTTTTT. As protein: CASSGYRVGGELFF. V usage is TRBV5-1 and J usage is TRBJ2-2, with TRBD1 as a possible D gene (6 bases). Trimming cost V 4 bases and J 7 bases, with 14 bases left between them. There are 14 residues in the CDR3. Germline loops: CDR1 SGHRS, CDR2 YFSETQ. Variable domain in full (rest from reference TRBV5-1 and TRBJ2-2): KAGVTQTPRYLIKTRGQQVTLSCSPISGHRSVSWYQQTPGQGLQFLFEYFSETQRNKGNFPGRFSGRQFSNSRSEMNVSTLELGDSALYLCASSGYRVGGELFFGEGSRLTVL.

The rearrangement joins TRBV28 to TRBJ2-2; 12 bases agree with TRBD2. CDR1 is MDHEN, CDR2 SYDVKM, per germline. This CDR3 is 16 amino acids long. With 4 bases clipped from V and 1 base from J, the junction kept 1 base outside the gene matches. The DNA of the CDR3 is TGTGCCAGCAGTTCGACTAGCGGGGGGAACACCGGGGAGCTGTTTTTT. This encodes CASSSTSGGNTGELFF. The variable domain in full, completed from reference TRBV28 and TRBJ2-2, reads DVKVTQSSRYLVKRTGEKVFLECVQDMDHENMFWYRQDPGLGLRLIYFSYDVKMKEKGDIPEGYSVSREKKERFSLILESASTNQTSMYLCASSSTSGGNTGELFFGEGSRLTVL.

This clone was observed once. V is TRBV3-1 (or the pseudogene TRBV3-2) and J is TRBJ2-2, with 7 positions matching TRBD2. Germline trimming cut 1 base from V and 6 bases from J; bases unmatched to any gene: 5. This CDR3 spans 15 amino acids. The V gene's germline CDR1 is LGHDT and CDR2 YNNKEL (reference sequence). The chain's CDR3 is CASSQVVGRAGELFF. CDR3 bases: TGTGCCAGCAGCCAAGTCGTTGGGAGGGCCGGGGAGCTGTTTTTT.

The chain recombines TRBV5-6 with TRBJ1-2, with D tentatively TRBD1 (6 bases). This CDR3 is built from 15 residues. Germline CDR1 and CDR2: SGHDT and YYEEEE. Deletions cut 2 bases from V and 5 bases from J, with 16 bases between. This chain's CDR3 is CASSFVRRQGYGYTF. The CDR3 region has the DNA TGTGCCAGCAGCTTCGTCCGACGGCAGGGGTATGGCTACACCTTC.

Note on this clone: This may be a read error: a much more frequent sequence differs by one nucleotide. Other DNA sequences in this specimen translate into the identical CDR3. J is TRBJ1-1 and V is TRBV3-1 (or the pseudogene TRBV3-2); 8 nucleotides align to TRBD1. V trimming: 4 bases; J trimming: 1 base; junction bases outside the gene matches: 2. Germline assignment: CDR1 LGHDT and CDR2 YNNKEL (reference sequence). This CDR3 is 14 amino acids long. The DNA for the CDR3 is TGTGCCAGCAGCCGTACAGGGGGGAACACTGAAGCTTTCTTT. This codes for CASSRTGGNTEAFF.